This TCR beta chain was recorded in a study of blood T cells in healthy people across ages. A J-beta primer mix and a sample-barcoded 5' primer were used in a second PCR of roughly 7 to 12 cycles. TCRdb reprocessed the 5' RACE reads with MiXCR, giving one entry per CDR3 protein. The sample has about 1.4 million distinct CDR3 sequences; approximately 59% are singletons. V lost 6 bases and J 1 base, leaving 10 bases between the germline ends. Looked up from germline, CDR1 is SQVTM and CDR2 is ANQGSEA. This CDR3 spans 13 amino acids. In its sample, this clonotype was seen a few times. This TCR was recovered from a man in his late teens or twenties in good health. The sequenced material came from blood. J is TRBJ2-4 and V is TRBV29-1, with D possibly matching TRBD1 (6 bases). CDR3 protein: CSVERGAKNIQYF. The CDR3 DNA follows: TGCAGCGTGGAGAGGGGGGCCAAAAACATTCAGTACTTC.